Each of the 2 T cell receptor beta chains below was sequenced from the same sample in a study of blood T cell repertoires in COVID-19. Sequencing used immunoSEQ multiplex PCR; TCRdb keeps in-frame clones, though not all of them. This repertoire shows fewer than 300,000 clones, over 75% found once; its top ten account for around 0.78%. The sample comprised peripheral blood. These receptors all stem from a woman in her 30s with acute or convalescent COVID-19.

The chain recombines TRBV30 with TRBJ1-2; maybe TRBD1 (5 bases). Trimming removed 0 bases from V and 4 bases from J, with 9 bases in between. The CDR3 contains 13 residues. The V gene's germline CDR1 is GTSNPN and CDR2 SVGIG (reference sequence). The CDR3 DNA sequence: TGTGCCTGGAGTGTTAAGGGGCCCTATGGCTACACCTTC. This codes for CAWSVKGPYGYTF. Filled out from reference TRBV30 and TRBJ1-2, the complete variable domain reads SQTIHQWPATLVQPVGSPLSLECTVEGTSNPNLYWYRQAAGRGLQLLFYSVGIGQISSEVPQNLSASRPQDRQFILSSKKLLLSDSGFYLCAWSVKGPYGYTFGSGTRLTVV.

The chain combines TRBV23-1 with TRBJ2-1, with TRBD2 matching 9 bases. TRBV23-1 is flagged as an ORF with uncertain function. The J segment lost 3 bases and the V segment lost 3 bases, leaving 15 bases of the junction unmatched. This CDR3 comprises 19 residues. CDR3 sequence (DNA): TGCGCCAGCAGTCACAAAGGTGTCGCTAGCGGGAAAAACTACAATGAGCAGTTCTTC. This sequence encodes CASSHKGVASGKNYNEQFF.